Below are 32 T cell receptor beta chains sequenced from a single sample in a study of T cells in localized non-small cell lung cancer (dated by TCRdb to about 2020). Receptor libraries were prepared by the immunoSEQ multiplex PCR assay. Held by TCRdb, this immuneACCESS table contains in-frame sequences only and omits some clones. Under half of the omission traces to an unresolved V gene where checked; the cause of the rest is unknown. The sample table records tens of thousands of clones; roughly 91% of these occur just once. In total, the top ten clones hold 10% to 15% of the sample. The sequenced sample was peripheral blood, obtained before any cancer treatment. These receptors all stem from a female donor older than 55 with stage III squamous cell lung carcinoma.

The chain has TRBV12-5 and TRBJ1-1; D possibly corresponds to TRBD1 (6 bases). Germline V gives CDR1 LGHNT, CDR2 FRNRAP. The germline V and J ends were trimmed by 7 bases and 6 bases, with 12 bases remaining between them. This CDR3 comprises 12 residues. CDR3 nucleotide sequence: TGTGCTAGTGCCTCGACAGGATCTGAAGCTTTCTTT. As protein: CASASTGSEAFF.

The J gene is TRBJ1-3, the V gene TRBV5-8; perhaps TRBD1 as D (6 bases). This CDR3 region has 14 residues. The V end lost 4 bases, the J end lost 2 bases, and 10 bases lay between the germline ends. Per the germline V gene, CDR1 is SGHTS and CDR2 is YDEGEE. The CDR3 DNA reads as TGTGCCAGCAGCCCCGGACAGCCTGGAAACACCATATATTTT. Amino acid sequence: CASSPGQPGNTIYF.

The chain joins TRBV5-1 to TRBJ1-5; TRBD1 is a possible D gene (6 bases). Per germline, CDR1 SGHRS and CDR2 YFSETQ. This CDR3 comprises 14 residues. V lost 4 bases and J 5 bases, leaving 13 bases between the germline ends. The CDR3 spells CASSPDGGDQPQHF. The CDR3 bases are TGCGCCAGCAGCCCGGACGGGGGCGATCAGCCCCAGCATTTT.

J is TRBJ1-1 and V is TRBV18; TRBD1 agrees at 7 bases. CDR1 KGHSH and CDR2 LQKENI come from the germline V gene. V lost 3 bases and J lost 2; bases outside the gene matches: 3. The CDR3 has 14 residues. CDR3 coding DNA: TGTGCCAGCTCACCCCAGGGGGGTAACACTGAAGCTTTCTTT. Translation gives CASSPQGGNTEAFF.

The chain recombines TRBV5-5 with TRBJ2-5, with D unclear. There are 13 residues in the CDR3. The germline V gene has CDR1 SGHKS and CDR2 YYEKEE (reference sequence). V lost 2 bases and J 2 bases, leaving 7 bases between the germline ends. The CDR3 DNA sequence: TGTGCCAGCAGCTTATTAGGACAAGAGACCCAGTACTTC. Encoded protein: CASSLLGQETQYF.

The V call is TRBV14, the J call TRBJ2-5; tentative D call: TRBD2 (5 bases). Germline CDR1 reads SGHDN; CDR2 reads FVKESK. This CDR3 spans 16 amino acids. V was trimmed by 4 bases and J by 0 bases, leaving 15 bases between them. This CDR3 is CASSPPLTGYQETQYF. CDR3 DNA sequence: TGTGCCAGCAGCCCACCCCTGACGGGGTACCAAGAGACCCAGTACTTC.

The CDR3 region has the DNA TGTGCCAGCAGTGGGTATTTCGCCGAACCGCAGTATTTT. This translates into CASSGYFAEPQYF. J is TRBJ2-3 and V is TRBV6-1; no clear D gene. Trimming removed 4 bases from V and 10 bases from J, with 15 bases in between. CDR3 length: 13 residues. Germline CDR1 MNHNS, CDR2 SASEGT.

The chain joins TRBV5-6 to TRBJ1-4; unclear D gene. The V and J ends lost 3 bases and 0 bases respectively, with 15 bases between them. Germline V gene data show CDR1 as SGHDT and CDR2 as YYEEEE. This CDR3 is 17 amino acids long. CDR3 loop: CASSSAYKSTTNEKLFF. Written as DNA, the CDR3 is TGTGCCAGCAGCTCCGCCTACAAGTCAACAACTAATGAAAAACTGTTTTTT. Filled out from reference TRBV5-6 and TRBJ1-4, the complete variable domain reads DAGVTQSPTHLIKTRGQQVTLRCSPKSGHDTVSWYQQALGQGPQFIFQYYEEEERQRGNFPDRFSGHQFPNYSSELNVNALLLGDSALYLCASSSAYKSTTNEKLFFGSGTQLSVL.

The rearrangement links TRBV29-1 to TRBJ2-2; tentative D call: TRBD2 (6 bases). Germline V gives CDR1 SQVTM, CDR2 ANQGSEA. Deletions cut 6 bases from V and 0 bases from J, with 14 bases between. The CDR3 extends over 15 amino acids. As DNA, the CDR3 is TGCAGCGTCGAGGAGGGGTTACCGAACACCGGGGAGCTGTTTTTT. Residues: CSVEEGLPNTGELFF.

V and J are TRBV28 and TRBJ2-1; 10 bases agree with TRBD1. The CDR3 has 17 amino acids. In germline, CDR1 is MDHEN, CDR2 SYDVKM. V lost 3 bases, J lost 5 bases, and 10 bases stayed unmatched. The CDR3 here is CASSLTGGQGRHNEQFF. The CDR3 nucleotides are TGTGCCAGCAGTTTGACCGGGGGACAGGGGCGTCACAATGAGCAGTTCTTC.

The chain is built from TRBV2 and TRBJ1-6, with D unresolved. Trimming removed 2 bases at V and 7 bases at J, with 12 bases between. Per germline, CDR1 SNHLY and CDR2 FYNNEI. The CDR3 consists of 15 residues. The CDR3 nucleotides are TGTGCCAGCAGTGAACTCGAGAGGCTCAATTCACCCCTCCACTTT. It encodes CASSELERLNSPLHF.

This chain joins TRBV5-6 and TRBJ1-1, with unresolved D. The CDR3 is made up of 16 amino acids. Deletions cut 4 bases from V and 0 bases from J, with 16 bases between. The germline V gene has CDR1 SGHDT and CDR2 YYEEEE. The DNA for the CDR3 is TGTGCCAGCAGCCACCAAGGGCCCCTTTTGAACACTGAAGCTTTCTTT. Translated, it gives CASSHQGPLLNTEAFF.

This clone was counted only a few times. The V call is TRBV2, the J call TRBJ1-1; 8 bases agree with TRBD1. V was clipped by 6 bases and J by 1 base; unmatched bases: 7. CDR3 size: 15 residues. Germline assignment: CDR1 SNHLY and CDR2 FYNNEI. CDR3 loop: CASSYSGTGNTEAFF. In DNA form, the CDR3 reads TGTGCCAGCAGCTACTCCGGGACAGGGAACACTGAAGCTTTCTTT. The variable domain in full, completed from reference TRBV2 and TRBJ1-1, reads EPEVTQTPSHQVTQMGQEVILRCVPISNHLYFYWYRQILGQKVEFLVSFYNNEISEKSEIFDDQFSVERPDGSNFTLKIRSTKLEDSAMYFCASSYSGTGNTEAFFGQGTRLTVV.

The V gene is TRBV28, the J gene TRBJ2-3; 13 bases fit TRBD2. The CDR3 consists of 20 residues. With V trimmed by 2 bases and J by 1 base, 12 bases remained unmatched. The V gene's germline CDR1 is MDHEN and CDR2 SYDVKM. The CDR3 loop is CASSLRRTSGSWGGTDTQYF. CDR3 nucleotide sequence: TGTGCCAGCAGTTTACGCCGGACTAGCGGGAGCTGGGGGGGCACAGATACGCAGTATTTT.

The rearrangement joins TRBV19 to TRBJ2-7, with 7 bases identical to TRBD1. The V segment lost 4 bases and the J segment 3 bases; nucleotides outside the gene matches: 9. Germline CDR1 LNHDA, CDR2 SQIVND (reference sequence). There are 15 residues in the CDR3. The CDR3 coding sequence is TGTGCCAGTAGTACTTCGACAGGGTCGGACTACGAGCAGTACTTC. Amino acid sequence: CASSTSTGSDYEQYF.

The V call is TRBV5-1, the J call TRBJ1-6; TRBD1 agrees at 10 bases. The J segment lost 6 bases and the V segment lost 0 bases, leaving 3 bases of the junction unmatched. Germline V lookup: CDR1 SGHRS, CDR2 YFSETQ. The CDR3 consists of 16 residues. This chain's CDR3 is CASSLAGQGSNSPLHF. CDR3 nucleotides: TGCGCCAGCAGCTTGGCGGGACAGGGGAGTAATTCACCCCTCCACTTT. The variable domain in full, completed from reference TRBV5-1 and TRBJ1-6, reads KAGVTQTPRYLIKTRGQQVTLSCSPISGHRSVSWYQQTPGQGLQFLFEYFSETQRNKGNFPGRFSGRQFSNSRSEMNVSTLELGDSALYLCASSLAGQGSNSPLHFGNGTRLTVT.

The chain couples TRBV7-8 to TRBJ2-1; 10 bases line up with TRBD2. CDR3 size: 19 residues. V trimming: 5 bases; J trimming: 0 bases; junction bases outside the gene matches: 13. Germline V gene sequence: CDR1 SGHVS, CDR2 FQNEAQ. The CDR3 reads CASSALGGLAGDSYNEQFF. CDR3 DNA: TGTGCCAGCAGCGCACTCGGAGGTCTAGCGGGGGACTCCTACAATGAGCAGTTCTTC.

The chain recombines TRBV28 with TRBJ1-1; the match to TRBD1 covers 8 bases. The CDR3 has 16 residues. The V gene's germline CDR1 is MDHEN and CDR2 SYDVKM. The V segment lost 6 bases and the J segment 0 bases; nucleotides outside the gene matches: 9. The CDR3 reads CASSTSQTGVNTEAFF. In DNA, the CDR3 is TGTGCCAGCAGCACTTCTCAGACAGGGGTGAACACTGAAGCTTTCTTT.

This clone is a singleton in its sample. The rearrangement uses TRBV10-3 and TRBJ2-1; D not certain. V was clipped by 1 base and J by 8 bases, with 15 bases between them. This CDR3 has 15 residues. Germline CDR1 reads ENHRY; CDR2 reads SYGVKD. CDR3 region: CAISEWPERSDEQFF. The CDR3 nucleotides read TGTGCCATCAGTGAGTGGCCCGAGAGGAGCGATGAGCAGTTCTTC.

Only a few counts were recorded for this clone. The chain employs TRBV19 and TRBJ1-2; tentatively, D is TRBD1 (6 bases). V was shortened by 5 bases and J by 6 bases, with 19 bases between the two germline ends. CDR1 LNHDA and CDR2 SQIVND come from the germline V gene (reference sequence). CDR3 length equals 15 residues. The DNA for the CDR3 is TGTGCCAGTAGTGCCCGGGCCCAGGGGATCGATGGCTACACCTTC. Its translation is CASSARAQGIDGYTF. Using reference TRBV19 and TRBJ1-2 for the parts outside the CDR3, the full variable domain is DGGITQSPKYLFRKEGQNVTLSCEQNLNHDAMYWYRQDPGQGLRLIYYSQIVNDFQKGDIAEGYSVSREKKESFPLTVTSAQKNPTAFYLCASSARAQGIDGYTFGSGTRLTVV.

This chain connects TRBV5-1 to TRBJ1-1, with D perhaps TRBD1 (5 bases). The germline gives CDR1 SGHRS, CDR2 YFSETQ. The V end lost 1 base, the J end lost 4 bases, and 11 bases lay between the germline ends. This CDR3 region has 14 residues. The CDR3 sequence is CASSLWGEGTEAFF. The CDR3 DNA is TGCGCCAGCAGCTTGTGGGGGGAAGGCACTGAAGCTTTCTTT.

The chain combines TRBV5-1 with TRBJ1-2; weak D call: TRBD1 (6 bases). The CDR3 consists of 16 residues. Germline V gene data show CDR1 as SGHRS and CDR2 as YFSETQ. The V and J ends lost 0 bases and 6 bases respectively, with 18 bases between them. CDR3 loop: CASSLVVGAQRNGYTF. CDR3 in DNA: TGCGCCAGCAGCTTGGTTGTGGGGGCGCAGCGTAATGGCTACACCTTC.

The rearrangement joins TRBV4-1 to TRBJ2-5, with 8 bases identical to TRBD1. Judging by the DNA end, TRBJ2-7 fits better; the J call may be wrong. Germline V gene lookup returns CDR1 MGHRA and CDR2 YSYEKL. The CDR3 has 17 amino acids. The CDR3 sequence is CASSQEFRRGQYYEQYF. Here the CDR3 DNA reads TGCGCCAGCAGCCAAGAATTTCGCAGGGGGCAATACTACGAGCAGTACTTC.

The rearrangement uses TRBV27 and TRBJ2-1, with TRBD2 identical over 10 bases. The junction had 16 bases not matched to a gene; V was cut back by 4 bases and J by 4 bases. Germline V gene sequence: CDR1 MNHEY, CDR2 SMNVEV (reference sequence). The length of the CDR3 is 19 residues. CDR3 in amino acids: CASSWALGGGTSEYNEQFF. The CDR3 DNA reads as TGTGCCAGCAGTTGGGCCCTTGGTGGCGGGACTAGCGAATACAATGAGCAGTTCTTC.

The chain carries TRBV19 and TRBJ2-2; no definite D call. V dropped 0 bases and J dropped 4 bases, with 9 bases sitting between them. Germline V gives CDR1 LNHDA, CDR2 SQIVND (reference sequence). The CDR3 extends over 15 amino acids. The CDR3 protein is CASSIENSPTGELFF. The CDR3 DNA reads as TGTGCCAGTAGTATAGAGAACAGTCCCACCGGGGAGCTGTTTTTT.

The rearrangement links TRBV30 to TRBJ1-1; D not resolved. The CDR3 has 15 residues. CDR1 is GTSNPN and CDR2 is SVGIG in the germline V gene (reference sequence). Trimming took 2 bases from V and 1 from J, leaving 14 bases between them. As DNA, the CDR3 is TGTGCCTGGAGTCTTCGATTGGGCCCGAACACTGAAGCTTTCTTT. Translated, it gives CAWSLRLGPNTEAFF.

The chain couples TRBV29-1 to TRBJ2-7; 10 nucleotides match TRBD1. J lost 2 bases, V lost 1 base, and 8 bases had no gene match. Germline lookup yields CDR1 SQVTM and CDR2 ANQGSEA. The CDR3 consists of 16 residues. The CDR3 nucleotides are TGCAGCGTTGAAGGTTTGGAGGGACAGGGGCCCTACGAGCAGTACTTC. It is translated as CSVEGLEGQGPYEQYF.

The chain joins TRBV27 to TRBJ2-3; 10 bases align to TRBD1. The V gene's germline CDR1 is MNHEY and CDR2 SMNVEV (reference sequence). This CDR3 has 18 amino acids. Unmatched junction bases numbered 13, after V lost 7 bases and J lost 0 bases. CDR3 sequence: CASKRRGQGSSSTDTQYF. The CDR3 nucleotides read TGTGCCAGCAAAAGACGGGGACAGGGGTCCTCTAGCACAGATACGCAGTATTTT.

The V and J genes are TRBV10-1 and TRBJ2-5; D remains ambiguous. Germline CDR1 and CDR2: WNHNN and SYGVQD (reference sequence). V was clipped by 3 bases and J by 4 bases, with 6 bases between them. CDR3 size: 12 residues. This CDR3 is CASSDPGETQYF. The CDR3 DNA is TGCGCCAGCAGTGACCCCGGAGAGACCCAGTACTTC.

The chain recombines TRBV18 with TRBJ1-1; D is ambiguous. CDR1 KGHSH and CDR2 LQKENI come from the germline V gene. Trimming cost V 5 bases and J 1 base, with 5 bases left between them. The CDR3 sequence is 12 residues long. In DNA form, the CDR3 reads TGTGCCAGCTCAAGTAGGAACACTGAAGCTTTCTTT. Encoded protein: CASSSRNTEAFF.

The rearrangement joins TRBV25-1 to TRBJ1-1, with 7 bases fitting TRBD1. This CDR3 is 11 amino acids long. V was pared by 5 bases and J by 12 bases, with 6 bases of the junction left unmatched. Germline V gene sequence: CDR1 MGHDK, CDR2 SYGVNS. The CDR3 protein is CASSTQGTSFF. CDR3 DNA sequence: TGTGCCAGCAGTACACAGGGGACGTCTTTCTTT.

This clone was observed a handful of times. The chain employs TRBV19 and TRBJ1-1; TRBD1 agrees at 9 bases. The CDR3 length is 14 residues. V lost 7 bases and J lost 3; bases outside the gene matches: 6. Looked up from germline, CDR1 is LNHDA and CDR2 is SQIVND (reference sequence). CDR3 loop: CASIPDRGDTEAFF. The CDR3, as DNA: TGTGCCAGTATCCCCGACAGGGGGGACACTGAAGCTTTCTTT. Combining the CDR3 with reference TRBV19 and TRBJ1-1 gives the whole variable domain DGGITQSPKYLFRKEGQNVTLSCEQNLNHDAMYWYRQDPGQGLRLIYYSQIVNDFQKGDIAEGYSVSREKKESFPLTVTSAQKNPTAFYLCASIPDRGDTEAFFGQGTRLTVV.